The clone carrying this T cell receptor beta chain came up a few times. The antigen remains unidentified. Other DNA sequences of this sample code for an identical CDR3. This sample is drawn from a study of cytomegalovirus exposure and HLA in healthy donors. Primers for the PCR totalled 60 Vbeta and 13 Jbeta. Here immunoSEQ multiplex PCR was the method, and the copy in TCRdb shows in-frame clones only, minus some. The sample includes some 120,000 clones, around 8.5% of them seen just once. V dropped 2 bases and J dropped 2; count of bases not matched to a gene: 3. The V gene's germline CDR1 is SGHRS and CDR2 YFSETQ. The CDR3 is made up of 15 amino acids. Study conclusions and caveats: What was likely a sequencing artifact was a cluster of highly shared sequence variants.

The chain uses TRBV5-1 and TRBJ2-3, with TRBD2 matching 9 bases. Sequenced sample: PBMCs. This clonotype was obtained from a middle-aged man in good health and CMV-seronegative. CDR3 in DNA: TGCGCCAGCAGCTTAGCGGGGGGCTCCACAGATACGCAGTATTTT. This codes for CASSLAGGSTDTQYF.